One sample yielded the 26 T cell receptor beta chains listed below, sequenced in a study of cytomegalovirus exposure and HLA in healthy donors. The PCR used 60 Vbeta and 13 Jbeta primers. The assay was immunoSEQ multiplex PCR, and TCRdb's table has in-frame clones only and misses some. The sample yields roughly 92,000 clones, approximately 80% seen once. The sequenced sample consisted of PBMCs. Receptors originate from a man aged 45-60 years in good health and CMV-seropositive.

Only a few counts were recorded for this clone. V and J are TRBV5-1 and TRBJ2-2; 9 bases agree with TRBD2. The V gene end was trimmed by 0 bases and the J gene end by 1 base; junction bases not matched to a gene: 1. CDR3 length: 16 residues. Germline assignment: CDR1 SGHRS and CDR2 YFSETQ. CDR3 coding DNA: TGCGCCAGCAGCTTGGGACTAGCGGTGAACACCGGGGAGCTGTTTTTT. Translation gives CASSLGLAVNTGELFF.

The gene calls are TRBV9 and TRBJ1-2; D is unresolved. Germline-derived CDR1 and CDR2 are SGDLS and YYNGEE. Trimming pared 3 bases from V and 1 base from J, leaving 4 bases between. This CDR3 has 12 amino acids. CDR3 residues: CASSAGNYGYTF. The DNA for the CDR3 is TGTGCCAGCAGCGCCGGTAACTATGGCTACACCTTC.

J is TRBJ2-7 and V is TRBV7-9; 9 nucleotides agree with TRBD2. J was trimmed by 4 bases and V by 0 bases; bases with no gene match: 4. The germline V gene encodes CDR1 SEHNR and CDR2 FQNEAQ (reference sequence). The CDR3 contains 15 residues. The CDR3 nucleotides are TGTGCCAGCAGCTTAGCGCGGGAGGGCCTGTACGAGCAGTACTTC. This translates into CASSLAREGLYEQYF.

For the CDR3, the DNA is TGTGCCAGCAGCGGGAAGGGTAGCGGGCGGAGGTTGGATACGCAGTATTTT. This codes for CASSGKGSGRRLDTQYF. This sequence joins TRBV25-1 and TRBJ2-3; the match to TRBD2 covers 7 bases. CDR1 is MGHDK and CDR2 is SYGVNS in the germline V gene. With V trimmed by 6 bases and J by 6 bases, 18 bases remained unmatched. CDR3 length equals 17 residues. Full variable domain (rest looked up from reference TRBV25-1 and TRBJ2-3): EADIYQTPRYLVIGTGKKITLECSQTMGHDKMYWYQQDPGMELHLIHYSYGVNSTEKGDLSSESTVSRIRTEHFPLTLESARPSHTSQYLCASSGKGSGRRLDTQYFGPGTRLTVL.

This clone has only a few counts. The chain joins TRBV30 to TRBJ1-3; D ambiguous. The CDR3 sequence is 14 residues long. V gave up 0 bases and J gave up 1 base, with 7 bases separating them. CDR1 is GTSNPN, CDR2 SVGIG, per germline (reference sequence). CDR3 loop: CAWSVTGSGNTIYF. The CDR3 coding sequence is TGTGCCTGGAGTGTAACGGGTTCTGGAAACACCATATATTTT.

The chain joins TRBV13 to TRBJ1-3; D is ambiguous. CDR1 PRHDT and CDR2 FYEKMQ come from the germline V gene (reference sequence). CDR3 size: 12 residues. Trimming left V 8 bases short and J 4 bases short, with 9 bases between. CDR3 coding DNA: TGTGCCAGCCAAACACAGGGAAACACCATATATTTT. As protein: CASQTQGNTIYF.

The chain has TRBV20-1 and TRBJ2-1; D remains unclear. This CDR3 spans 11 amino acids. Trimming took 0 bases from V and 10 from J, leaving 7 bases between them. CDR1 and CDR2 from the germline V gene are DFQATT and SNEGSKA (reference sequence). The CDR3 DNA reads as TGCAGTGCTAGAGAGGCTTCCGAGCAGTTCTTC. Protein: CSAREASEQFF.

J is TRBJ2-7 and V is TRBV29-1; the D is unclear. Germline CDR1 reads SQVTM; CDR2 reads ANQGSEA. This CDR3 comprises 11 residues. Trimming took off 8 bases at V and 2 bases at J, with 10 bases between the two ends. The CDR3 DNA follows: TGCAGCTCTGACACCGCCTACGAGCAGTACTTC. It is translated as CSSDTAYEQYF.

V gene TRBV18 combines with J gene TRBJ1-1; no firm D call. Germline CDR1 and CDR2: KGHSH and LQKENI. Trimming removed 0 bases from V and 8 bases from J, with 13 bases in between. CDR3 size: 14 residues. The CDR3 reads CASSPPQRAGEAFF. The CDR3 DNA reads TGTGCCAGCTCACCACCGCAAAGGGCGGGCGAAGCTTTCTTT.

This chain uses TRBV6-1 with TRBJ2-2; no reliable D call. V shed 8 bases and J shed 3 bases, with 10 bases lying between them. Germline CDR1 MNHNS, CDR2 SASEGT. The length of the CDR3 is 13 residues. CDR3 amino acids: CASSMGHTGELFF. CDR3 in DNA: TGTGCCAGCTCGATGGGCCACACCGGGGAGCTGTTTTTT.

The chain carries TRBV2 and TRBJ2-1; 10 nucleotides align to TRBD2. The trim removed 4 bases at V and 5 bases at J, leaving 8 bases unmatched. The CDR3 is 16 amino acids. Germline loops: CDR1 SNHLY, CDR2 FYNNEI. The CDR3 spells CASSVASGRANNEQFF. The CDR3 bases are TGTGCCAGCAGTGTCGCTAGCGGGAGAGCAAACAATGAGCAGTTCTTC. Combining the CDR3 with reference TRBV2 and TRBJ2-1 gives the whole variable domain EPEVTQTPSHQVTQMGQEVILRCVPISNHLYFYWYRQILGQKVEFLVSFYNNEISEKSEIFDDQFSVERPDGSNFTLKIRSTKLEDSAMYFCASSVASGRANNEQFFGPGTRLTVL.

The chain recombines TRBV18 with TRBJ2-6, with no clear D. Germline CDR1 KGHSH, CDR2 LQKENI. The CDR3 consists of 16 residues. V shed 5 bases and J shed 4 bases, with 15 bases lying between them. The CDR3 DNA reads as TGTGCCAGCTCAGACGAACAGTTTATAGGGGCCAACGTCCTGACTTTC. This codes for CASSDEQFIGANVLTF. Full variable domain (rest looked up from reference TRBV18 and TRBJ2-6): NAGVMQNPRHLVRRRGQEARLRCSPMKGHSHVYWYRQLPEEGLKFMVYLQKENIIDESGMPKERFSAEFPKEGPSILRIQQVVRGDSAAYFCASSDEQFIGANVLTFGAGSRLTVL.

V usage is TRBV4-1 and J usage is TRBJ2-4; TRBD1 matches 8 bases. The CDR3 extends over 15 amino acids. V gave up 0 bases and J gave up 11 bases; unmatched junction bases: 9. Germline V lookup: CDR1 MGHRA, CDR2 YSYEKL. The CDR3 protein is CASSQEFPGGIVQYF. As DNA, the CDR3 is TGCGCCAGCAGCCAAGAATTCCCAGGGGGCATCGTTCAGTACTTC.

The rearrangement links TRBV19 to TRBJ1-1; tentatively, D is TRBD1 (5 bases). CDR3 length: 13 amino acids. Germline CDR1 is LNHDA and CDR2 is SQIVND (reference sequence). The V end lost 8 bases, the J end lost 5 bases, and 15 bases lay between the germline ends. CDR3 protein: CASGGTQSTEAFF. The CDR3 bases are TGTGCCAGTGGCGGGACTCAGTCAACTGAAGCTTTCTTT.

The rearrangement joins TRBV18 to TRBJ2-1; maybe TRBD1 (5 bases). Germline V CDR1 and CDR2: KGHSH, LQKENI. The CDR3 sequence is 13 residues long. Trimming shortened V by 6 bases and J by 10 bases, and 16 bases separated the two germline ends. The CDR3 loop reads CASSPNRNWEQFF. For the CDR3, the DNA is TGTGCCAGCTCCCCCAACAGGAATTGGGAGCAGTTCTTC.

The rearrangement links TRBV6-5 to TRBJ2-5, with 12 positions matching TRBD2. Germline V gives CDR1 MNHEY, CDR2 SVGAGI. The CDR3 has 15 residues. Germline trimming cut 8 bases from V and 2 bases from J; bases unmatched to any gene: 6. CDR3 nucleotide sequence: TGTGCCAGCGGGCCTAGCGGGAGGGAGCAAGAGACCCAGTACTTC. Its translation: CASGPSGREQETQYF.

The chain carries TRBV18 and TRBJ2-2; TRBD1 aligns across 12 bases. CDR1 and CDR2 (germline): KGHSH, LQKENI. After removal of 3 bases from V and 4 bases from J, the junction contained 3 bases not matched to a gene. The CDR3 spans 16 residues. The CDR3 region is CASSPGTGGTTGELFF. DNA of the CDR3: TGTGCCAGCTCACCGGGGACAGGGGGCACCACCGGGGAGCTGTTTTTT.

The sample holds one count of this clone. Its ends do not fully match the called genes, so a read error is possible. V and J are TRBV7-9 and TRBJ1-5; 11 nucleotides align to TRBD1. CDR3 length equals 18 residues. Germline V gene sequence: CDR1 SEHNR, CDR2 FQNEAQ (reference sequence). Here the CDR3 DNA reads TGTTCCAGCAGCTTATGGGACAGGGGGGACCTGGGCAATCAGCCCCAGCATTTT. Protein: CSSSLWDRGDLGNQPQHF. The entire variable domain, with the rest obtained from reference TRBV7-9 and TRBJ1-5, is as follows: DTGVSQNPRHKITKRGQNVTFRCDPISEHNRLYWYRQTLGQGPEFLTYFQNEAQLEKSRLLSDRFSAERPKGSFSTLEIQRTEQGDSAMYLCSSSLWDRGDLGNQPQHFGDGTRLSIL.

V usage is TRBV2 and J usage is TRBJ2-3; 7 nucleotides align to TRBD2. J was trimmed by 2 bases and V by 8 bases; bases with no gene match: 4. The CDR3 is 13 amino acids. Germline V lookup: CDR1 SNHLY, CDR2 FYNNEI. CDR3 in DNA: TGTGCCAGCCCGGGACTAACCACAGATACGCAGTATTTT. Its translation: CASPGLTTDTQYF.

The gene calls are TRBV6-5 and TRBJ1-1; D may be TRBD1 (5 bases). Germline V CDR1 and CDR2: MNHEY, SVGAGI. V gave up 4 bases and J gave up 4 bases, with 7 bases separating them. This CDR3 comprises 12 residues. The CDR3 is CASSSQGTEAFF. CDR3 nucleotide sequence: TGTGCCAGCAGTTCCCAGGGCACTGAAGCTTTCTTT.

For the CDR3, the DNA is TGTGCCTGGAATCTAGGGGGACCTGAAACGGGAGGCTACACCTTC. This gives the protein CAWNLGGPETGGYTF. The gene calls are TRBV30 and TRBJ1-2; tentatively, D is TRBD1 (6 bases). The CDR3 totals 15 residues. The V gene lost 4 bases and the J gene lost 8 bases, with 23 bases spanning the gap. Germline CDR1 is GTSNPN and CDR2 is SVGIG (reference sequence).

This sequence joins TRBV4-3 and TRBJ2-3, with TRBD2 identical over 8 bases. Trimming removed 0 bases from V and 7 bases from J; junction bases left unmatched: 3. CDR1 is LGHNA, CDR2 YSLEER, per germline. The CDR3 loop spans 14 amino acids. The CDR3 sequence is CASSQELAEHTQYF. CDR3 nucleotides: TGCGCCAGCAGCCAAGAACTAGCGGAGCATACGCAGTATTTT.

The chain uses TRBV28 and TRBJ2-3, with 7 bases aligning to TRBD1. The CDR3 length is 15 residues. Germline assignment: CDR1 MDHEN and CDR2 SYDVKM. J was trimmed by 4 bases and V by 3 bases; bases with no gene match: 7. CDR3 DNA sequence: TGTGCCAGCAGTTTGTTGGGACAGAACGCAGATACGCAGTATTTT. Its translation: CASSLLGQNADTQYF.

Only one count was recorded for this clone. This chain joins TRBV28 and TRBJ1-2, with TRBD1 matching over 9 bases. V gave up 5 bases and J gave up 1 base; unmatched junction bases: 14. Per germline, CDR1 MDHEN and CDR2 SYDVKM. The CDR3 extends over 18 amino acids. CDR3 DNA: TGTGCCAGCAGTCCCGGGGGACGGGGACAGGGAAGTAACTATGGCTACACCTTC. Its translation is CASSPGGRGQGSNYGYTF.

This clone has just one count. V gene TRBV7-9 combines with J gene TRBJ2-7; maybe TRBD1 (5 bases). With 5 bases removed from V and 0 bases from J, the gap between germline ends came to 11 bases. In germline, CDR1 is SEHNR, CDR2 FQNEAQ (reference sequence). CDR3 length: 14 residues. The CDR3 spells CASSADRYSYEQYF. For the CDR3, the DNA is TGTGCCAGCAGCGCAGACAGATACTCCTACGAGCAGTACTTC.

The chain carries TRBV10-1 and TRBJ2-7; perhaps TRBD1 as D (5 bases). V lost 3 bases and J lost 2, with 8 bases in between. Germline V lookup: CDR1 WNHNN, CDR2 SYGVQD (reference sequence). The CDR3 is 13 residues long. The CDR3 nucleotides are TGCGCCAGCAGTGACCCAGGGACCTACGAGCAGTACTTC. The encoded protein is CASSDPGTYEQYF.